These 2 T cell receptor beta chains came from one sample sequenced in a study of identifying expanded T cells in peripheral blood. Clones were sequenced by immunoSEQ multiplex PCR, and TCRdb holds only the in-frame ones, with some missing. Among some 100,000 clones listed, 88% were seen once. What was sequenced was blood. The receptors derive from a person aged 18 to 75 in good health.

V and J are TRBV30 and TRBJ2-2; D not resolved. V lost 7 bases to trimming and J lost 0 bases, with 18 bases between them. Germline V gives CDR1 GTSNPN, CDR2 SVGIG (reference sequence). The CDR3 has 16 amino acids. CDR3 sequence: CASPKDRGTNTGELFF. The CDR3 DNA sequence: TGTGCCTCCCCAAAGGATCGCGGAACGAACACCGGGGAGCTGTTTTTT.

The rearrangement links TRBV4-2 to TRBJ1-4; D may be TRBD1 (5 bases). This CDR3 contains 16 residues. V was clipped by 4 bases and J by 6 bases, with 18 bases between them. Germline-derived CDR1 and CDR2 are LGHNA and YNFKEQ. The CDR3 DNA reads TGTGCCAGCAGCCTTGGGACGGCTGGGGGGGATGAAAAACTGTTTTTT. This translates into CASSLGTAGGDEKLFF.